This TCR beta chain was obtained from a study of T cell responses to AZD1222 COVID-19 vaccine. This CDR3 contains 11 residues. The V gene's germline CDR1 is LNHDA and CDR2 SQIVND (reference sequence). Remarks on this clone: Its antigen is unidentified. An end of the junction does not agree with germline; a read error may underlie this.

Study-wide results and caveats: Of the AZD1222 recipients, only six were seropositive at baseline.

The protocol was immunoSEQ multiplex PCR, while the TCRdb copy is restricted to in-frame clones and leaves out a portion. The data hold approximately 100,000 clones, with 91% observed a single time. The chain carries TRBV19 and TRBJ1-2, with D tentatively TRBD1 (6 bases). The receptor comes from an adult in good health. Sample: peripheral blood, taken on day 0 of AZD1222 vaccination. The CDR3: CASSNLRTEDF. In DNA form, the CDR3 reads TGTGCCAGTAGTAACCTTCGGACAGAAGACTTC.